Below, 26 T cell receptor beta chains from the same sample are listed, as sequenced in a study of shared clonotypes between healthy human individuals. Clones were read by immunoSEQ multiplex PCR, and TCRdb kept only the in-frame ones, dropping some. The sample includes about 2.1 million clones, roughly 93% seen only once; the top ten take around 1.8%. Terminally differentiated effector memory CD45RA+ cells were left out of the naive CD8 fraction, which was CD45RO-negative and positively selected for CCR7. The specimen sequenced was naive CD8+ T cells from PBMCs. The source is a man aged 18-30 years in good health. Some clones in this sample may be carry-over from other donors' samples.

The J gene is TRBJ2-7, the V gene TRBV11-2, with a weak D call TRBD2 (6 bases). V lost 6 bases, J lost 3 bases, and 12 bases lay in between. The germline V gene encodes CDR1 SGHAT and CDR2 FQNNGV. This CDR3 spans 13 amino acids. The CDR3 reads CASRLPGDYEQYF. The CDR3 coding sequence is TGTGCCAGCAGATTGCCGGGGGACTACGAGCAGTACTTC.

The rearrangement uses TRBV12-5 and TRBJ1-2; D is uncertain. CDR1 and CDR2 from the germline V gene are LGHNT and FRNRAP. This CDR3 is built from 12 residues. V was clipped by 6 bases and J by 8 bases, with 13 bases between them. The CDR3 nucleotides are TGTGCTAGTGGCATGGGCGGGGAAGGCTACACCTTC. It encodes CASGMGGEGYTF.

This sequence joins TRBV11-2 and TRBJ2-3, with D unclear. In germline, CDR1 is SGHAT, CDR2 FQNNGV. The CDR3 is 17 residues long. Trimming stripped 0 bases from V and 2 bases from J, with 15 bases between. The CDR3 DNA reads TGTGCCAGCAGCTTAGATCCAAGGCGTTCTGCCACAGATACGCAGTATTTT. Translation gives CASSLDPRRSATDTQYF. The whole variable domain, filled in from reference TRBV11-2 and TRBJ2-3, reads EAGVAQSPRYKIIEKRQSVAFWCNPISGHATLYWYQQILGQGPKLLIQFQNNGVVDDSQLPKDRFSAERLKGVDSTLKIQPAKLEDSAVYLCASSLDPRRSATDTQYFGPGTRLTVL.

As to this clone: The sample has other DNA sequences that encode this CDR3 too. The CDR3 here is CASSPRGTDTQYF. The CDR3 DNA reads as TGTGCCAGCAGTCCTCGGGGTACAGATACGCAGTATTTT. This chain links TRBV7-9 with TRBJ2-3, with D possibly TRBD2 on 5 matching bases. Trimming removed 6 bases from V and 3 bases from J, with 10 bases in between. From germline, CDR1 is SEHNR and CDR2 FQNEAQ (reference sequence). CDR3 size: 13 residues.

CDR3 in amino acids: CASSQGQGGEETQYF. The DNA for the CDR3 is TGTGCCAGCAGCCAAGGACAGGGAGGAGAAGAGACCCAGTACTTC. The J gene is TRBJ2-5, the V gene TRBV11-2, with 8 bases lining up with TRBD1. The CDR3 has 15 residues. The germline CDR1 and CDR2 sequences are SGHAT and FQNNGV. V was clipped by 5 bases and J by 3 bases; unmatched bases: 8.

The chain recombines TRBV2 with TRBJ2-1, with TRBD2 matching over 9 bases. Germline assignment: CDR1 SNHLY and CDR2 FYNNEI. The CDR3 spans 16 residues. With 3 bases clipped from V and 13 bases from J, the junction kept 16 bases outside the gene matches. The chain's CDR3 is CASSDYLSGGISDQFF. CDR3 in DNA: TGTGCCAGCAGTGATTATCTTAGCGGGGGTATTTCGGACCAGTTCTTC.

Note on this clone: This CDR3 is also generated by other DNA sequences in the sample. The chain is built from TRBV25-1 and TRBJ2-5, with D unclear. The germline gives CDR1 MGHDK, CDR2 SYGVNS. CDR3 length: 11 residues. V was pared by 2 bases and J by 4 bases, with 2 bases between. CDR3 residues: CASSELETQYF. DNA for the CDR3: TGTGCCAGCAGTGAACTAGAGACCCAGTACTTC.

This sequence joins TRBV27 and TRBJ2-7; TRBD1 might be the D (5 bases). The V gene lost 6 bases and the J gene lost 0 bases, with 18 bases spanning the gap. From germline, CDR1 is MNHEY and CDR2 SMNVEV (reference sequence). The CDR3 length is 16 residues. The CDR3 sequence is CASSPGAGMGSYEQYF. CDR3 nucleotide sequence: TGTGCCAGCAGCCCTGGGGCAGGGATGGGCTCCTACGAGCAGTACTTC.

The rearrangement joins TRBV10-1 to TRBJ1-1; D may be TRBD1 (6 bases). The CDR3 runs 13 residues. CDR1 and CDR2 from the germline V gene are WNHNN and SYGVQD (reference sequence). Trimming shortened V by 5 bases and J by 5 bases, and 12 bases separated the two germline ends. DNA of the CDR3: TGCGCCAGCAGTACAGGGTTGAGAACTGAAGCTTTCTTT. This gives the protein CASSTGLRTEAFF.

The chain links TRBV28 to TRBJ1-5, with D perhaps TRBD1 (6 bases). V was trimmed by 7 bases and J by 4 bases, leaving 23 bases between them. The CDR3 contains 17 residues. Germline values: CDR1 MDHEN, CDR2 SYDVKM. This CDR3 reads CASNTRGVGVYNQPQHF. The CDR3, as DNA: TGTGCCAGCAACACCAGGGGTGTCGGGGTTTATAATCAGCCCCAGCATTTT. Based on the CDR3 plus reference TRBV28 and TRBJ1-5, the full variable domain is DVKVTQSSRYLVKRTGEKVFLECVQDMDHENMFWYRQDPGLGLRLIYFSYDVKMKEKGDIPEGYSVSREKKERFSLILESASTNQTSMYLCASNTRGVGVYNQPQHFGDGTRLSIL.

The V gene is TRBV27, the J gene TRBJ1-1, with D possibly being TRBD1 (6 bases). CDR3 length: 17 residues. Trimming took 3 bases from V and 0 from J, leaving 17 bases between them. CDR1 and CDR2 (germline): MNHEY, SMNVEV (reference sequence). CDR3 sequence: CASSLISPQGLNTEAFF. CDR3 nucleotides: TGTGCCAGCAGTTTGATCAGCCCCCAGGGGCTGAACACTGAAGCTTTCTTT.

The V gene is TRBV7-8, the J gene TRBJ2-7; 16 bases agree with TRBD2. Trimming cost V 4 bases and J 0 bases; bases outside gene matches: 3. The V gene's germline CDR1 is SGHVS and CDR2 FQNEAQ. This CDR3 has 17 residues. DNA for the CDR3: TGTGCCAGCAGCTCGGGACTAGCGGGAGGGTTCTCCTACGAGCAGTACTTC. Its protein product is CASSSGLAGGFSYEQYF.

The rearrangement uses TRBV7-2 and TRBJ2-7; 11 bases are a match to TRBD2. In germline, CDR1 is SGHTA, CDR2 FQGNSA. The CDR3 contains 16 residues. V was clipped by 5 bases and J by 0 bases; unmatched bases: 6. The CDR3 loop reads CASSRGSGRDSYEQYF. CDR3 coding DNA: TGTGCCAGCAGCCGAGGTAGCGGGAGGGACTCCTACGAGCAGTACTTC.

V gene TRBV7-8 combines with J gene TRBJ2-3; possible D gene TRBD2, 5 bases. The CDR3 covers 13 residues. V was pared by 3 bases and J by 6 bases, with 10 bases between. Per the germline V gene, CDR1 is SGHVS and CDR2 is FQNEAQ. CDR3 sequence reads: CASSFGDYDTQYF. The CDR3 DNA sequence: TGTGCCAGCAGCTTTGGAGACTATGATACGCAGTATTTT.

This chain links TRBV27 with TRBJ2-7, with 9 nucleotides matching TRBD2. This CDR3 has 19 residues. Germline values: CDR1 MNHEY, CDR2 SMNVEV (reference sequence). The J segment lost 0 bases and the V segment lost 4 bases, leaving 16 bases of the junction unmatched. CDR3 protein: CASSSATSGPNSNSYEQYF. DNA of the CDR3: TGTGCCAGCAGTTCCGCTACTAGCGGGCCTAATAGTAACTCCTACGAGCAGTACTTC.

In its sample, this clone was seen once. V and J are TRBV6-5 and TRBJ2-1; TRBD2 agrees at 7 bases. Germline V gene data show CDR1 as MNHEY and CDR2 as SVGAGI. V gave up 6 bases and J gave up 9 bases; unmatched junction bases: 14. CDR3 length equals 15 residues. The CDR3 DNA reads TGTGCCAGCAGCCCGGCGGGAGATCTAGGCGGTGAGCAGTTCTTC. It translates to CASSPAGDLGGEQFF.

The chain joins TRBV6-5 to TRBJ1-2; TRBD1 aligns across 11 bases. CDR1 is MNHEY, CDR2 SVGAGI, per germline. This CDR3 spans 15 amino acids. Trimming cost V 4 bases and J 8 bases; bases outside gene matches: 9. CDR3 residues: CASSLWRTGGDGYTF. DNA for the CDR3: TGTGCCAGCAGTTTATGGCGGACAGGGGGCGACGGCTACACCTTC.

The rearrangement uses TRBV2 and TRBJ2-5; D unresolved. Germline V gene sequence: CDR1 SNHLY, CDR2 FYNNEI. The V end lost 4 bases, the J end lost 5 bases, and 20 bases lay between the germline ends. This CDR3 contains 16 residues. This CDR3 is CASSAPPRLGGETQYF. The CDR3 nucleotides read TGTGCCAGCAGTGCCCCACCCAGGCTAGGTGGGGAGACCCAGTACTTC.

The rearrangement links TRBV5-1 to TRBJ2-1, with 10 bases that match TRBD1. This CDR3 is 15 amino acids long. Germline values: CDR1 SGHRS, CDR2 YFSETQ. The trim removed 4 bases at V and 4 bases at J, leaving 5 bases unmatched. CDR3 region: CASSPRTGGYNEQFF. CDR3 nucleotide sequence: TGCGCCAGCAGCCCCAGGACAGGGGGGTACAATGAGCAGTTCTTC.

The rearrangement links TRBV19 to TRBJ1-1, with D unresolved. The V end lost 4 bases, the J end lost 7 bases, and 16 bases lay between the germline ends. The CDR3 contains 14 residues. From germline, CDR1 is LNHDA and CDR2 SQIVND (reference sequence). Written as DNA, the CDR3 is TGTGCCAGTAGTACCCTATGGACGGGCTATGAAGCTTTCTTT. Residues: CASSTLWTGYEAFF.

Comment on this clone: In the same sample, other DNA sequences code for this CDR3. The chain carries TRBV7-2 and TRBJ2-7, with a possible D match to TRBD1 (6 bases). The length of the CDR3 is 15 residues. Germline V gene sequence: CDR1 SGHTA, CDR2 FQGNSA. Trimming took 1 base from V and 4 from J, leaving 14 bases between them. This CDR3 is CASSLGTGSSYEQYF. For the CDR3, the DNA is TGTGCCAGCAGCTTAGGTACAGGGTCTTCTTACGAGCAGTACTTC. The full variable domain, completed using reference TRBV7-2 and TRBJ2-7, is GAGVSQSPSNKVTEKGKDVELRCDPISGHTALYWYRQSLGQGLEFLIYFQGNSAPDKSGLPSDRFSAERTGGSVSTLTIQRTQQEDSAVYLCASSLGTGSSYEQYFGPGTRLTVT.

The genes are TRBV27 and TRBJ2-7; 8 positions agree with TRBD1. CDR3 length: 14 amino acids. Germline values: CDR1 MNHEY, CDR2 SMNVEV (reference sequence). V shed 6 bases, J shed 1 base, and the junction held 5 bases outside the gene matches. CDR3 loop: CASSPDRASYEQYF. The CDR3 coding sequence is TGTGCCAGCAGCCCGGACAGGGCATCCTACGAGCAGTACTTC.

The CDR3 nucleotides read TGTGCCAGCTCACCACCAGACAGGGGTCGGGAGACCCAGTACTTC. It specifies CASSPPDRGRETQYF. This chain links TRBV18 with TRBJ2-5, with 8 bases lining up with TRBD1. This CDR3 region has 15 residues. V gave up 0 bases and J gave up 5 bases; unmatched junction bases: 5. Germline V gives CDR1 KGHSH, CDR2 LQKENI.

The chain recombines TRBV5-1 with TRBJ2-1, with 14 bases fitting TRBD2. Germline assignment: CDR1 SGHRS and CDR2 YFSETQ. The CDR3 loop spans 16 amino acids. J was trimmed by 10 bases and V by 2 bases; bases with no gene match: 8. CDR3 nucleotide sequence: TGCGCCAGCAGCTTTCGACTAGCGGGAGGGCTTTTGGAGCAGTTCTTC. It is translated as CASSFRLAGGLLEQFF.

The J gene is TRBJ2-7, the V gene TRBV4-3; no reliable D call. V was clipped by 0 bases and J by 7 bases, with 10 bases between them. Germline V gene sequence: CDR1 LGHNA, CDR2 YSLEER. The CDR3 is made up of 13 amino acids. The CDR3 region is CASSQDGVQEQYF. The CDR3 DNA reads TGCGCCAGCAGCCAAGATGGCGTACAGGAGCAGTACTTC.

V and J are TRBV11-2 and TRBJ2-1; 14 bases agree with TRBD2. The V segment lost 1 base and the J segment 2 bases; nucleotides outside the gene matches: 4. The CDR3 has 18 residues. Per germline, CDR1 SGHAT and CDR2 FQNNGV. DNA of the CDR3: TGTGCCAGCAGCTTAGGGGGACTAGCGGGAGCGCCCTACAATGAGCAGTTCTTC. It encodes CASSLGGLAGAPYNEQFF.